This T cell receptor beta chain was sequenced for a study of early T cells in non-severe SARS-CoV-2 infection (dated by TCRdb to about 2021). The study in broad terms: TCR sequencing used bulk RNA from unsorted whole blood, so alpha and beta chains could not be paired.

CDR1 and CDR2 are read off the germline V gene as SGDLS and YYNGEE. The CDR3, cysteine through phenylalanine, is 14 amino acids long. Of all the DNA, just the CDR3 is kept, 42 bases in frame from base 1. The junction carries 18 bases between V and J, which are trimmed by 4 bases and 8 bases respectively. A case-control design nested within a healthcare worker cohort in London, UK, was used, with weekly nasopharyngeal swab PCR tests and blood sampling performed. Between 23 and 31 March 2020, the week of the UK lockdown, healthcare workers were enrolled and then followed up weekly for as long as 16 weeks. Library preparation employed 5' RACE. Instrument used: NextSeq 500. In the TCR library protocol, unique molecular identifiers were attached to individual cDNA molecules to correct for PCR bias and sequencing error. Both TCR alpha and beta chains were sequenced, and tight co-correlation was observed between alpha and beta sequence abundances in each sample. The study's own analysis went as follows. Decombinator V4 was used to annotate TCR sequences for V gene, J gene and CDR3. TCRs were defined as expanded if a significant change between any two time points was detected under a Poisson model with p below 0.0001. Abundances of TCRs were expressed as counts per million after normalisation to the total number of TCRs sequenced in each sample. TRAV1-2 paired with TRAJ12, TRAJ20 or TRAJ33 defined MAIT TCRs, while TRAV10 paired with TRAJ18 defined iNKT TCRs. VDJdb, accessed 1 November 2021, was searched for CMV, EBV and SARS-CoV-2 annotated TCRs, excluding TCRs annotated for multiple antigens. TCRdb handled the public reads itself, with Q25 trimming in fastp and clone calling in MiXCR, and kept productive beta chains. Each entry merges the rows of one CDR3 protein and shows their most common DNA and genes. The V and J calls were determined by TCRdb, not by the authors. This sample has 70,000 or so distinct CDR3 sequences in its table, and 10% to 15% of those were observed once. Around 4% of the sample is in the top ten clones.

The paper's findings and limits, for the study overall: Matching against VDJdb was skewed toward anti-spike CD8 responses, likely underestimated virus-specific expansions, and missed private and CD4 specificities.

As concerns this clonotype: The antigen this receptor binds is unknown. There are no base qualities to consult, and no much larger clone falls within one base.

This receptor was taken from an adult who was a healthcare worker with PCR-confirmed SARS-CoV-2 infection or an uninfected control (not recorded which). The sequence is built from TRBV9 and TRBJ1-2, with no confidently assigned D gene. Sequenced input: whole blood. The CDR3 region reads CASSSPERTYGYTF. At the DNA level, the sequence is TGTGCCAGCAGCTCACCGGAAAGGACGTACGGCTACACCTTC.